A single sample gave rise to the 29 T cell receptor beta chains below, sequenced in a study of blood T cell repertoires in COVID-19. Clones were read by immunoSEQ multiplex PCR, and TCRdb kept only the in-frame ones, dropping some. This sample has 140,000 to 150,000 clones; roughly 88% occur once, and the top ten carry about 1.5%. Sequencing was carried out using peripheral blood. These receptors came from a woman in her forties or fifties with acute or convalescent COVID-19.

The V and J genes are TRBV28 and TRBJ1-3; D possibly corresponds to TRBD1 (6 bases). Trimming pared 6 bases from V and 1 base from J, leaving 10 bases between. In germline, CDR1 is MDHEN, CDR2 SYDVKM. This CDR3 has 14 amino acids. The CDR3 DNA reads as TGTGCCAGCAGCCTAGGGGGTTCTGGAAACACCATATATTTT. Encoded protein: CASSLGGSGNTIYF.

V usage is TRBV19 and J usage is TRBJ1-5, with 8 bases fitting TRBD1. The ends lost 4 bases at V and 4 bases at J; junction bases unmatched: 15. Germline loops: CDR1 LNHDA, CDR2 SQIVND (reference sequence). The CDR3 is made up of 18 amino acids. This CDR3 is CASSRGSHRGDWNQPQHF. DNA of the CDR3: TGTGCCAGTAGTAGGGGCAGCCACAGGGGGGACTGGAATCAGCCCCAGCATTTT. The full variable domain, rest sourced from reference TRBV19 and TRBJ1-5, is DGGITQSPKYLFRKEGQNVTLSCEQNLNHDAMYWYRQDPGQGLRLIYYSQIVNDFQKGDIAEGYSVSREKKESFPLTVTSAQKNPTAFYLCASSRGSHRGDWNQPQHFGDGTRLSIL.

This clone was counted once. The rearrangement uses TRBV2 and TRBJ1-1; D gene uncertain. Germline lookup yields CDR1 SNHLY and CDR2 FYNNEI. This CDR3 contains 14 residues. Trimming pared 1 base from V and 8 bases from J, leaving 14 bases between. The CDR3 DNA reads TGTGCCAGCAGTGAAGTCGGGGTATCCCAAGAAGCTTTCTTT. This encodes CASSEVGVSQEAFF.

CDR3 in DNA: TGCGCCAGCAGTGAGAGGCAGGTCAGTGGAGGCTACACCTTC. Protein product: CASSERQVSGGYTF. This sequence joins TRBV10-2 and TRBJ1-2; D not resolved. With 2 bases removed from V and 8 bases from J, the gap between germline ends came to 15 bases. CDR1 is WSHSY, CDR2 SAAADI, per germline. The CDR3 extends over 14 amino acids.

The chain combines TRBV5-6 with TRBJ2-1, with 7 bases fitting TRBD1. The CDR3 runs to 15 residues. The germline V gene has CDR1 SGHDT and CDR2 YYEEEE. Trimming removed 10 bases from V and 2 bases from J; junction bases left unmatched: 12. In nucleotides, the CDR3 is TGTGCCCAACCTACCGACAGGGAAACCTACAATGAGCAGTTCTTC. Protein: CAQPTDRETYNEQFF.

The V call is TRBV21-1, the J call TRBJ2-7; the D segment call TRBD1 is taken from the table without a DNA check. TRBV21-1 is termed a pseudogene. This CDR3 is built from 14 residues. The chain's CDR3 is CATGVRGFSYEQYF. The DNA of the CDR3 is TGTGCCACCGGTGTTAGGGGCTTCTCCTACGAGCAGTACTTC.

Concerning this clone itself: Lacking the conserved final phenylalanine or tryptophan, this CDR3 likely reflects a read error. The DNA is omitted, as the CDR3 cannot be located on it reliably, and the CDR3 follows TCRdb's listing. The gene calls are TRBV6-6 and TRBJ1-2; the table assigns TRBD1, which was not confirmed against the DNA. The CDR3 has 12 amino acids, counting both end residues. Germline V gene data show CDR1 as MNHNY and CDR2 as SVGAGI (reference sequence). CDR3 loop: CASSYSRQGLGV.

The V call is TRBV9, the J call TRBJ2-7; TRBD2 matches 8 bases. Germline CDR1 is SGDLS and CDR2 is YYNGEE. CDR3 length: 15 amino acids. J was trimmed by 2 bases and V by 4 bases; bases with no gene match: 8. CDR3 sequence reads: CASSPGGSGAYEQYF. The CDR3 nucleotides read TGTGCCAGCAGCCCCGGTGGTAGCGGGGCCTACGAGCAGTACTTC.

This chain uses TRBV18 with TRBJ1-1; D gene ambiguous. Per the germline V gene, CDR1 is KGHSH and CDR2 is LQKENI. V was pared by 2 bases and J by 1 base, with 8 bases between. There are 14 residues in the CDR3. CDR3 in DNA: TGTGCCAGCTCACCAGCTCGGGAGAACACTGAAGCTTTCTTT. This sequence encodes CASSPARENTEAFF.

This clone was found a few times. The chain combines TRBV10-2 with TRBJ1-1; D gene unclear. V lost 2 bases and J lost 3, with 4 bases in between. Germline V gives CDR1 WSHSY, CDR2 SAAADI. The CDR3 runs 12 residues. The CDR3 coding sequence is TGCGCCAGCAGTGAGCCGTACACTGAAGCTTTCTTT. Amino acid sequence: CASSEPYTEAFF.

The CDR3 reads CSGRTYTEAFF. CDR3 DNA sequence: TGCAGCGGAAGGACATACACTGAAGCTTTCTTT. This chain links TRBV29-1 with TRBJ1-1; maybe TRBD1 (5 bases). CDR3 length: 11 amino acids. Germline V CDR1 and CDR2: SQVTM, ANQGSEA. Trimming took 7 bases from V and 3 from J, leaving 9 bases between them.

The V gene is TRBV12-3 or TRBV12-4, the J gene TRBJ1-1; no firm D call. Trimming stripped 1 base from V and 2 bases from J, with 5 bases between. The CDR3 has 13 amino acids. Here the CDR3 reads CASSLVRNTEAFF. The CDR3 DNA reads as TGTGCCAGCAGTTTAGTTCGTAACACTGAAGCTTTCTTT.

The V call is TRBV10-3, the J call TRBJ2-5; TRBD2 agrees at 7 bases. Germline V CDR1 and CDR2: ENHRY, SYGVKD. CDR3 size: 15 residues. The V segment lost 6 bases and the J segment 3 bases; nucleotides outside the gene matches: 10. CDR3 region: CAIRRDLAGEETQYF. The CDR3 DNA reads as TGTGCCATCAGGCGGGATCTGGCGGGGGAAGAGACCCAGTACTTC.

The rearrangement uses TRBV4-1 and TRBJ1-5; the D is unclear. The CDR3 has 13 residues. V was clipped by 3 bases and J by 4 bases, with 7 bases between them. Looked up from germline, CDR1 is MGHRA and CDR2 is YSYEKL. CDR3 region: CASSHTVNQPQHF. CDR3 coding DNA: TGCGCCAGCAGCCATACGGTGAATCAGCCCCAGCATTTT.

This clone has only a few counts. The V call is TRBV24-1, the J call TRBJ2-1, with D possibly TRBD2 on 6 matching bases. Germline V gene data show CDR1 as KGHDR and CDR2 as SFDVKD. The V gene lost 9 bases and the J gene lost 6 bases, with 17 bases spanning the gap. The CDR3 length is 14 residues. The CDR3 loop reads CATGSPGAPNEQFF. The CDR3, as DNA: TGTGCCACCGGCTCCCCGGGAGCCCCCAATGAGCAGTTCTTC.

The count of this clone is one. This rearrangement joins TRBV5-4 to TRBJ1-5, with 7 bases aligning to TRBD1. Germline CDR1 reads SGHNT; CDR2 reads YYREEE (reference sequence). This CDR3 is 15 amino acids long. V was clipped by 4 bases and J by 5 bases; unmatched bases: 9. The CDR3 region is CASSQGTDRDQPQHF. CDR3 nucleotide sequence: TGTGCCAGCAGCCAGGGGACAGATAGGGATCAGCCCCAGCATTTT.

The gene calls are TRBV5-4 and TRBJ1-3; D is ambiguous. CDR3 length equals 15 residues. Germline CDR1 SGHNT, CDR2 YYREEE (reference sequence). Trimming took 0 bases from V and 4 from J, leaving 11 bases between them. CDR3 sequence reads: CASSLDAGVGNTIYF. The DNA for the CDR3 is TGTGCCAGCAGCTTGGATGCGGGAGTAGGAAACACCATATATTTT.

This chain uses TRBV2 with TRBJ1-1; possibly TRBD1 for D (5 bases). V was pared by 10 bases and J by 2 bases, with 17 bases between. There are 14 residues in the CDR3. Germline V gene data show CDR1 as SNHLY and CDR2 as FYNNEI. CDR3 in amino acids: CATTSGQGNTEAFF. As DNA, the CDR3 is TGTGCCACCACCTCCGGCCAGGGAAACACTGAAGCTTTCTTT. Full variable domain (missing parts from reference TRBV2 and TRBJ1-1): EPEVTQTPSHQVTQMGQEVILRCVPISNHLYFYWYRQILGQKVEFLVSFYNNEISEKSEIFDDQFSVERPDGSNFTLKIRSTKLEDSAMYFCATTSGQGNTEAFFGQGTRLTVV.

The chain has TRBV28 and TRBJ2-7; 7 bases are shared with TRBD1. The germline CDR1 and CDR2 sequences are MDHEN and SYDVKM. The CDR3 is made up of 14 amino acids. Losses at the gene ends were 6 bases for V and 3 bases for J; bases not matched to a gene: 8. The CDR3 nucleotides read TGTGCCAGCAGGCTGACAGGGTCCAACTACGAGCAGTACTTC. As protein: CASRLTGSNYEQYF.

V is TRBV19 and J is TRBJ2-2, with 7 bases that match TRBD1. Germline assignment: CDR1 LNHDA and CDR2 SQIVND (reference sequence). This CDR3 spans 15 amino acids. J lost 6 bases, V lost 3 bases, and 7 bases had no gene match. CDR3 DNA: TGTGCCAGTAGTATGGTACAGGGGTGGGCCGGGGAGCTGTTTTTT. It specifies CASSMVQGWAGELFF.

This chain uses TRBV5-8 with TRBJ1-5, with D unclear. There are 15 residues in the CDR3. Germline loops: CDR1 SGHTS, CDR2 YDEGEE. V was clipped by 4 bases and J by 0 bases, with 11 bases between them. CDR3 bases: TGTGCCAGCAGCCCCCGGGGTTATAGCAATCAGCCCCAGCATTTT. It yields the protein CASSPRGYSNQPQHF.

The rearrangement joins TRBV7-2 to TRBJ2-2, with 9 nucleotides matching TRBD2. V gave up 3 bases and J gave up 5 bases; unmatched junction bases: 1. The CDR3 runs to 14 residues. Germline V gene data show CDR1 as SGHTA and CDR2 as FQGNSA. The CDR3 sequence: CASSFAGGTGELFF. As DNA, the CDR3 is TGTGCCAGCAGCTTTGCGGGGGGGACCGGGGAGCTGTTTTTT. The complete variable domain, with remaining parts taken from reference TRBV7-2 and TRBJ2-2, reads GAGVSQSPSNKVTEKGKDVELRCDPISGHTALYWYRQSLGQGLEFLIYFQGNSAPDKSGLPSDRFSAERTGGSVSTLTIQRTQQEDSAVYLCASSFAGGTGELFFGEGSRLTVL.

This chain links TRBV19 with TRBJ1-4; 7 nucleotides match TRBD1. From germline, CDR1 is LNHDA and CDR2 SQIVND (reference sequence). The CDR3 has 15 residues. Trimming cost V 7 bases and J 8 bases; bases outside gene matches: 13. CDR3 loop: CASTRTWTGPEKLFF. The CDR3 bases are TGTGCCAGTACCCGGACCTGGACAGGTCCCGAAAAACTGTTTTTT.

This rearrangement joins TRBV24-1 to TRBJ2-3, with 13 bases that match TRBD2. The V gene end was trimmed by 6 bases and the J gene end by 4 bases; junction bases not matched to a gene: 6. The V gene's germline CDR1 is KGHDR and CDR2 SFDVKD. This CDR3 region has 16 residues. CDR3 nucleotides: TGTGCCACCAGTCACCCAGGACTAGCGGGAGCAGATACGCAGTATTTT. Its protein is CATSHPGLAGADTQYF.

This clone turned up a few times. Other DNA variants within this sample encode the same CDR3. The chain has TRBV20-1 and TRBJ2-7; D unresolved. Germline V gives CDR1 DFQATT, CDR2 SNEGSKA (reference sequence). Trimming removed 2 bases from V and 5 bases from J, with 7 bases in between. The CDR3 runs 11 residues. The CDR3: CSARSGHEQYF. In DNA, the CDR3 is TGCAGTGCTAGATCTGGGCACGAGCAGTACTTC.

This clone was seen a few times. CDR3 protein: CASSFYPGQVYEQYF. The CDR3 DNA sequence: TGTGCCAGCAGCTTTTACCCGGGACAGGTCTACGAGCAGTACTTC. The chain joins TRBV5-5 to TRBJ2-7; 8 bases fit TRBD1. The germline V gene has CDR1 SGHKS and CDR2 YYEKEE (reference sequence). Unmatched junction bases numbered 7, after V lost 2 bases and J lost 3 bases. The CDR3 runs 15 residues.

The CDR3: CASSPAGAGDTQYF. In DNA, the CDR3 is TGTGCCAGCTCTCCAGCGGGGGCGGGGGATACGCAGTATTTT. The chain uses TRBV18 and TRBJ2-3, with TRBD2 matching 8 bases. The CDR3 totals 14 residues. The V gene end was trimmed by 6 bases and the J gene end by 6 bases; junction bases not matched to a gene: 8. Germline V gene lookup returns CDR1 KGHSH and CDR2 LQKENI.

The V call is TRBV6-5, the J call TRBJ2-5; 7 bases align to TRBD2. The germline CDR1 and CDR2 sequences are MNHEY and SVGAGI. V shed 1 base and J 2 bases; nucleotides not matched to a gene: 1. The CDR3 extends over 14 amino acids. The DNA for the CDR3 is TGTGCCAGCAGTTACTGGCGGGGGCAAGAGACCCAGTACTTC. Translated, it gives CASSYWRGQETQYF.

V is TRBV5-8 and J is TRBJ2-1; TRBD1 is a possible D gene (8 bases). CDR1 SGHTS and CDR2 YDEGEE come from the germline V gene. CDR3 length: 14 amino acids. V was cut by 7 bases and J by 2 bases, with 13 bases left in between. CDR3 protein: CASLQGGAYNEQFF. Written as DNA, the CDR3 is TGTGCCAGCTTACAGGGGGGGGCCTACAATGAGCAGTTCTTC.